A selection of T cell receptor beta chains follows, all from one sample in a study of blood T cells in healthy people across ages. In TCRdb, the 5' RACE reads were re-called with MiXCR into one record per CDR3 protein. The sample carries some 1.5 million distinct CDR3 sequences, about 30% recorded once. The sample taken for sequencing was blood. Source of these receptors: a woman aged 25-40 years in good health. Both conserved end residues are part of each CDR3. Fields, in order: J gene, clone size, D gene, V gene, CDR3 DNA, CDR3 protein. The D gene is left open where the match is weak. Clone size is given for some rows only: seen once, a few or many times, or a class if the clone is expanded.

TRBJ2-3 | few | . | TRBV7-2 | TGTGCCAGCAACAAACGGACCAACACAGATACGCAGTATTTT | CASNKRTNTDTQYF
TRBJ2-7 | few | . | TRBV5-1 | TGCGCCAGCAGCTCAAGGCCCACAGGAGTCGAGCAGTACTTC | CASSSRPTGVEQYF
TRBJ2-5 | many | . | TRBV5-1 | TGCGCCAGCAGCTTTGCTCCGGGGTCCGCAGAGACCCAGTACTTC | CASSFAPGSAETQYF
TRBJ2-1 | few | . | TRBV15 | TGTGCCACCAGAACACATGACCACAATGAGCAGTTCTTC | CATRTHDHNEQFF
TRBJ2-5 | . | . | TRBV10-3 | TGTGCCATCAGTGAGGGCCACGGTCTGAGGGGCGAGACCCAGTACTTC | CAISEGHGLRGETQYF
TRBJ2-5 | few | TRBD1 | TRBV18 | TGTGCCAGCTCACCCGGGACAGGGGGGAATCAAGAGACCCAGTACTTC | CASSPGTGGNQETQYF
TRBJ2-7 | many | TRBD2 | TRBV7-9 | TGTGCCAGCAGCTCGATAGCGGGATCCTACGAGCAGTACTTC | CASSSIAGSYEQYF
TRBJ1-1 | . | . | TRBV10-3 | TGTGCCATCAGTGACCCCCGGTGGGTAGCTTTCTTT | CAISDPRWVAFF
TRBJ2-1 | . | . | TRBV5-1 | TGCGCCAGCAGCCTGGGCCGGGTAGCGGAGAACAATGAGCAGTTCTTC | CASSLGRVAENNEQFF
TRBJ2-7 | . | . | TRBV6-1 | TGTGCCAGCAGTGGAGAGGACCGCCGGGGCGAGCAGTACTTC | CASSGEDRRGEQYF
TRBJ2-1 | . | . | TRBV12-3/TRBV12-4 | TGTGCCAGCAGCCGGGGGAGCGTAGTGAATGAGCAGTTCTTC | CASSRGSVVNEQFF
TRBJ2-7 | few | TRBD1 | TRBV20-1 | TGCAGTGCCAACCAACGACAGGGCCAGGGCGAGCAGTACTTC | CSANQRQGQGEQYF
TRBJ2-1 | many | . | TRBV10-3 | TGTGCCATCAGTGAGGTTAGGGGGGAGCAGTTCTTC | CAISEVRGEQFF
TRBJ2-3 | . | TRBD1 | TRBV11-2 | TGTGCCAGCAGCTTAGGTAGCGACAGGGGGCGCGGGGATACGCAGTATTTT | CASSLGSDRGRGDTQYF
TRBJ1-2 | few | . | TRBV24-1 | TGTGCCACCACGCAAGGGACATGGAATGGCTACACCTTC | CATTQGTWNGYTF
TRBJ2-1 | once | TRBD2 | TRBV7-2 | TGTACCAGCAGCTTAGGGGCCGGGACTAGCGGGAGTGATGAGCAGTTCTTC | CTSSLGAGTSGSDEQFF
TRBJ1-1 | many | TRBD1 | TRBV18 | TGTGCCAGCTCAATGGGACAGGGACCGAACACTGAAGCTTTCTTT | CASSMGQGPNTEAFF
TRBJ1-5 | . | . | TRBV15 | TGTGCCACCAGCAGAGACGGCAGAAATCAGCCCCAGCATTTT | CATSRDGRNQPQHF
TRBJ2-3 | few | . | TRBV7-2 | TGTGCCGGCAGCTCCGGAGATACGCAGTATTTT | CAGSSGDTQYF
TRBJ1-2 | . | . | TRBV3-1 | TGTGCCAGCAGCCAAGATGTGGGTCCGGACGGAATAGCTAACTATGGCTACACCTTC | CASSQDVGPDGIANYGYTF
TRBJ1-2 | few | TRBD1 | TRBV7-2 | TGTGCCAGCAGCTTTGGGACAGGGAGGAGCTATGGCTACACCTTC | CASSFGTGRSYGYTF
TRBJ2-7 | . | . | TRBV7-2 | TGTGCCAGCAGCTTAGCGTTCGGGCTAAGCTCCTACAATGAGCAGTACTTC | CASSLAFGLSSYNEQYF
TRBJ2-7 | . | . | TRBV20-1 | TGCAGTGCTAGAGAACTAGCACTCGGCTACGAGCAGTACTTC | CSARELALGYEQYF
TRBJ2-1 | . | . | TRBV20-1 | TGCAGTGCTAGACAGACGTACAATGAGCAGTTCTTC | CSARQTYNEQFF
TRBJ2-5 | many | . | TRBV12-3/TRBV12-4 | TGTGCCAGCAGCCGGGACCTCACCCAAGAGACCCAGTACTTC | CASSRDLTQETQYF